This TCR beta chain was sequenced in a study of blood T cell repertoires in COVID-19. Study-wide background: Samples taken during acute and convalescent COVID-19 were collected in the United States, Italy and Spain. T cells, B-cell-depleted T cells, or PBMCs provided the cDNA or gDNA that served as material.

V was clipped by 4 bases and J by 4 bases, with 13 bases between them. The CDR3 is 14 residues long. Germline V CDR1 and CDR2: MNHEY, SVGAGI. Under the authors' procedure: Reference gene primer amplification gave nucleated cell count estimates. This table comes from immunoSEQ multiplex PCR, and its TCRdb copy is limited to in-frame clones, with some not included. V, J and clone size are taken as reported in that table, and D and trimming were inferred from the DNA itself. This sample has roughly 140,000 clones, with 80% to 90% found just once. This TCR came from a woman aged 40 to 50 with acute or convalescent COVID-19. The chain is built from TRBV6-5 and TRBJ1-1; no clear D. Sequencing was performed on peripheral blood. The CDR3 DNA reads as TGTGCCAGCAGTTCCCAGGAAATTGCCACTGAAGCTTTCTTT. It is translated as CASSSQEIATEAFF.